This section outlines one T cell receptor (beta chain) sequence together with its context. Its specificity is not known. The length of the CDR3 is 13 residues. V lost 1 base, J lost 7 bases, and 1 base stayed unmatched. Germline V lookup: CDR1 SGHTA, CDR2 FQGNSA. This sample was taken from a study of post-analysis software for immune sequencing data. Background on the study: Relapsing-remitting, secondary progressive and progressive-relapsing multiple sclerosis courses were included.

Sequencing libraries made from TCR beta cDNA carried unique molecular identifiers. T cells, about 0.9 to 10 million of them, yielded some 500,000 cDNA molecules. TCRdb independently ran MiXCR on the PCR reads; one entry per CDR3 protein. The sample lists hundreds of thousands of distinct CDR3 sequences; roughly 47% were seen once. Study results and caveats: Samples sharing a preparation batch grouped tightly together when assessed by F measure. In multiple sclerosis, normalized Chao1 diversity was significantly below that of controls. Compared with controls, patients had more of about 5 TRBV segments, including TRBV5-6, TRBV5-1 and TRBV20-1.

This rearrangement joins TRBV7-2 to TRBJ2-5; 9 bases are shared with TRBD2. The sequence was obtained from a girl aged 5 to 17 with multiple sclerosis. The sequenced material came from blood. The CDR3 sequence: CASSLDSGGTQYF. DNA of the CDR3: TGTGCCAGCAGCTTAGATAGCGGGGGGACCCAGTACTTC.